This T cell receptor beta chain was identified in a study of T cell changes during pregnancy in multiple sclerosis. Germline V lookup: CDR1 LNHDA, CDR2 SQIVND (reference sequence). V lost 6 bases and J lost 8, with 22 bases in between. This CDR3 has 15 amino acids. Repertoires were generated with immunoSEQ multiplex PCR, while TCRdb's copy carries only in-frame clones and drops some. Of roughly 80,000 clones detected, about 92% appear once; the ten largest clones hold about 3%. The source is a female donor with multiple sclerosis, enrolled in a pregnancy study. The sample in question was peripheral blood, obtained before pregnancy. The V gene is TRBV19, the J gene TRBJ1-1; D gene ambiguous. The CDR3 protein is CASRQASGGQREAFF. The CDR3 DNA is TGTGCCAGTAGGCAGGCTTCAGGAGGCCAGAGGGAAGCTTTCTTT.